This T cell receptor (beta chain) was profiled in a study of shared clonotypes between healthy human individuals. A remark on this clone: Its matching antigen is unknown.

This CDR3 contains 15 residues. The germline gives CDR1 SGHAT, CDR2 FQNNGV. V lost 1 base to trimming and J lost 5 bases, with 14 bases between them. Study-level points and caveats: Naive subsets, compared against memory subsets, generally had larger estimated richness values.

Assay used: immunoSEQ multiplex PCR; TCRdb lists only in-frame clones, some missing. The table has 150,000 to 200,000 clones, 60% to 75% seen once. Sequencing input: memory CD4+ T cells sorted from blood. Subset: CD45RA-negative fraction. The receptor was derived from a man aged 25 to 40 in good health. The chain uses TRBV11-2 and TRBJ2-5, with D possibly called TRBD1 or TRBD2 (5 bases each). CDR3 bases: TGTGCCAGCAGCTTAGGTCAGGGATCGGGGGAGACCCAGTACTTC. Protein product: CASSLGQGSGETQYF. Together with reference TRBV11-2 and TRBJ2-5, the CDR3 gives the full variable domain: EAGVAQSPRYKIIEKRQSVAFWCNPISGHATLYWYQQILGQGPKLLIQFQNNGVVDDSQLPKDRFSAERLKGVDSTLKIQPAKLEDSAVYLCASSLGQGSGETQYFGPGTRLLVL.